This entry lists 28 T cell receptor beta chains sequenced from one sample in a study of blood T cell repertoires in COVID-19. Libraries were prepared by immunoSEQ multiplex PCR; TCRdb keeps only in-frame clonotypes and omits some of them. In the table there are 140,000 to 150,000 clones, around nine tenths of which are singletons. Input material: peripheral blood. These receptors all come from a human donor in a cohort sampled during active COVID-19.

The rearrangement links TRBV4-3 to TRBJ1-4, with 10 bases lining up with TRBD1. Germline V gene lookup returns CDR1 LGHNA and CDR2 YSLEER. The CDR3 runs 17 residues. V was pared by 6 bases and J by 7 bases, with 14 bases of the junction left unmatched. The CDR3 sequence is CASSPSGTGARGEKLFF. For the CDR3, the DNA is TGCGCCAGCAGTCCCTCCGGGACAGGGGCCAGGGGTGAAAAACTGTTTTTT.

The J gene is TRBJ2-1, the V gene TRBV30, with D maybe TRBD2 (6 bases). V was pared by 2 bases and J by 4 bases, with 18 bases between. Germline-derived CDR1 and CDR2 are GTSNPN and SVGIG (reference sequence). The length of the CDR3 is 16 residues. Here the CDR3 reads CAWSYGSGLKYNEQFF. The CDR3 DNA sequence: TGTGCCTGGAGTTATGGTAGCGGCTTAAAATACAATGAGCAGTTCTTC.

This clone was seen a handful of times. This chain joins TRBV28 and TRBJ1-5, with a weak D call TRBD1 (5 bases). Per the germline V gene, CDR1 is MDHEN and CDR2 is SYDVKM. The CDR3 has 14 amino acids. Trimming shortened V by 7 bases and J by 7 bases, and 17 bases separated the two germline ends. The CDR3 loop is CASKTQGIYQPQHF. The DNA of the CDR3 is TGTGCCAGCAAAACGCAGGGTATCTACCAGCCCCAGCATTTT.

In its sample, this clone was seen once. The chain recombines TRBV4-1 with TRBJ2-7; TRBD1 might be the D (6 bases). Looked up from germline, CDR1 is MGHRA and CDR2 is YSYEKL. Trimming took 4 bases from V and 1 from J, leaving 17 bases between them. The CDR3 spans 16 residues. Here the CDR3 DNA reads TGCGCCAGCAGCCGCCAACAGGGCGCCAATTCCTACGAGCAGTACTTC. It yields the protein CASSRQQGANSYEQYF.

This chain joins TRBV7-2 and TRBJ1-4; 7 bases map to TRBD1. V lost 5 bases and J lost 8; bases outside the gene matches: 11. CDR3 length: 15 amino acids. CDR1 and CDR2 from the germline V gene are SGHTA and FQGNSA. DNA of the CDR3: TGTGCCAGCAGCCCTGGGGTGCAGGGGGGAGAAAAACTGTTTTTT. The encoded protein is CASSPGVQGGEKLFF.

J is TRBJ1-4 and V is TRBV27; 10 nucleotides match TRBD1. CDR1 and CDR2 from the germline V gene are MNHEY and SMNVEV (reference sequence). V lost 4 bases to trimming and J lost 5 bases; unmatched junction nucleotides: 10. CDR3 length equals 17 residues. CDR3 in DNA: TGTGCCAGCAGTTCCCGACAGGGGGCAGGGCCGAATGAAAAACTGTTTTTT. Encoded protein: CASSSRQGAGPNEKLFF.

The chain employs TRBV15 and TRBJ2-7; D is perhaps TRBD2 (6 bases). The CDR3 is 17 amino acids. Germline assignment: CDR1 LNHNV and CDR2 YYDKDF (reference sequence). V was shortened by 1 base and J by 7 bases, with 23 bases between the two germline ends. Written as DNA, the CDR3 is TGTGCCACCAGCAGAGGGGCGGGGATTAGCGGCGAGGGAGAGCAGTACTTC. Encoded protein: CATSRGAGISGEGEQYF.

This chain links TRBV2 with TRBJ1-1; D unclear. This CDR3 spans 13 amino acids. Germline V gene sequence: CDR1 SNHLY, CDR2 FYNNEI. V shed 0 bases and J shed 6 bases, with 8 bases lying between them. CDR3 amino acids: CASSEAMVAEAFF. The CDR3 nucleotides are TGTGCCAGCAGTGAAGCGATGGTAGCTGAAGCTTTCTTT.

Here the CDR3 reads CASSRTRGTSTDTQYF. CDR3 bases: TGTGCCAGCAGCCGCACACGTGGGACTAGCACAGATACGCAGTATTTT. This sequence joins TRBV7-3 and TRBJ2-3; possible D gene TRBD2, 6 bases. Germline CDR1 reads SGHTA; CDR2 reads FQGTGA. V lost 5 bases and J 0 bases, leaving 15 bases between the germline ends. The CDR3 has 16 residues.

V is TRBV20-1 and J is TRBJ2-7; D perhaps matches TRBD1 (5 bases). Deletions cut 3 bases from V and 5 bases from J, with 14 bases between. The CDR3 has 13 residues. CDR1 is DFQATT, CDR2 SNEGSKA, per germline (reference sequence). CDR3 loop: CSASRWGWNEQYF. The CDR3 bases are TGCAGTGCTAGTAGATGGGGCTGGAACGAGCAGTACTTC.

J is TRBJ2-5 and V is TRBV19, with D perhaps TRBD1 (7 bases). Trimming pared 2 bases from V and 2 bases from J, leaving 18 bases between. This CDR3 region has 17 residues. Germline V CDR1 and CDR2: LNHDA, SQIVND (reference sequence). In DNA, the CDR3 is TGTGCCAGTAGTATACTCCCACGGCAGGGGGGTCAAGAGACCCAGTACTTC. Protein: CASSILPRQGGQETQYF.

This chain joins TRBV2 and TRBJ1-2, with D hard to call. Germline V gives CDR1 SNHLY, CDR2 FYNNEI. Trimming took 7 bases from V and 2 from J, leaving 8 bases between them. CDR3 length: 12 amino acids. The CDR3 is CASKTENYGYTF. The CDR3 DNA reads as TGTGCCAGCAAGACGGAGAACTATGGCTACACCTTC.

V and J are TRBV18 and TRBJ2-5; TRBD1 agrees at 9 bases. V was pared by 5 bases and J by 2 bases, with 15 bases of the junction left unmatched. In germline, CDR1 is KGHSH, CDR2 LQKENI. This CDR3 spans 18 amino acids. CDR3 protein: CASSSLGTGSLGQETQYF. The CDR3 DNA reads as TGTGCCAGCTCATCCTTGGGGACAGGGTCGTTGGGTCAAGAGACCCAGTACTTC.

The chain joins TRBV7-2 to TRBJ1-2, with 7 nucleotides matching TRBD1. V trimming: 3 bases; J trimming: 6 bases; junction bases outside the gene matches: 10. This CDR3 is 15 amino acids long. CDR1 is SGHTA and CDR2 is FQGNSA in the germline V gene. CDR3 protein: CASSFLPGGVDGYTF. DNA of the CDR3: TGTGCCAGCAGCTTTTTACCAGGGGGAGTAGATGGCTACACCTTC.

V gene TRBV7-9 combines with J gene TRBJ2-5, with 7 bases that match TRBD1. Germline assignment: CDR1 SEHNR and CDR2 FQNEAQ (reference sequence). The length of the CDR3 is 16 residues. V lost 1 base and J lost 4; bases outside the gene matches: 9. The CDR3 sequence: CASSLGRQGLGETQYF. Written as DNA, the CDR3 is TGTGCCAGCAGCTTAGGCCGACAGGGCCTAGGAGAGACCCAGTACTTC.

The V call is TRBV7-9, the J call TRBJ1-5; D is possibly TRBD1 (6 bases). Trimming stripped 1 base from V and 2 bases from J, with 6 bases between. The germline CDR1 and CDR2 sequences are SEHNR and FQNEAQ (reference sequence). This CDR3 has 14 amino acids. The DNA for the CDR3 is TGTGCCAGCAGCTTAGACAGGGGCAATCAGCCCCAGCATTTT. Translating it yields CASSLDRGNQPQHF.

V and J are TRBV19 and TRBJ2-7; D call uncertain. Trimming took off 5 bases at V and 3 bases at J, with 14 bases between the two ends. The CDR3 spans 14 residues. Germline V gene lookup returns CDR1 LNHDA and CDR2 SQIVND (reference sequence). The CDR3 loop reads CASSRVELGYEQYF. In DNA form, the CDR3 reads TGTGCCAGTAGTCGGGTAGAACTCGGCTACGAGCAGTACTTC.

The genes are TRBV9 and TRBJ2-7; D possibly corresponds to TRBD2 (5 bases). CDR3 length: 15 amino acids. The germline CDR1 and CDR2 sequences are SGDLS and YYNGEE. The germline V and J ends were trimmed by 5 bases and 3 bases, with 18 bases remaining between them. CDR3 protein: CASSQEGGSVYEQYF. For the CDR3, the DNA is TGTGCCAGCAGTCAAGAAGGAGGAAGCGTCTACGAGCAGTACTTC.

This clone was counted once. CDR3 coding DNA: TGTGCCAGCAGCTTGTGGACAGGGGAGTCTAATTCACCCCTCCACTTT. This codes for CASSLWTGESNSPLHF. V usage is TRBV11-2 and J usage is TRBJ1-6, with 9 bases fitting TRBD1. The V segment lost 3 bases and the J segment 6 bases; nucleotides outside the gene matches: 6. The CDR3 length is 16 residues. CDR1 and CDR2 (germline): SGHAT, FQNNGV.

The chain combines TRBV7-8 with TRBJ2-1, with D perhaps matching TRBD2 (6 bases). CDR1 and CDR2 (germline): SGHVS, FQNEAQ. This CDR3 is 15 amino acids long. Trimming cost V 3 bases and J 4 bases, with 13 bases left between them. The DNA for the CDR3 is TGTGCCAGCAGCTTGGCGGGGATAACGTACAATGAGCAGTTCTTC. This encodes CASSLAGITYNEQFF.

V and J are TRBV3-1 (or the pseudogene TRBV3-2) and TRBJ2-5; possible D gene TRBD2, 5 bases. CDR1 and CDR2 from the germline V gene are LGHDT and YNNKEL (reference sequence). The CDR3 contains 13 residues. V dropped 4 bases and J dropped 2 bases, with 8 bases sitting between them. CDR3: CASSPGSQETQYF. The DNA for the CDR3 is TGTGCCAGCAGCCCGGGGTCTCAAGAGACCCAGTACTTC.

V usage is TRBV18 and J usage is TRBJ2-7, with 11 nucleotides matching TRBD2. The CDR3 contains 15 residues. J was trimmed by 2 bases and V by 2 bases; bases with no gene match: 2. Germline V CDR1 and CDR2: KGHSH, LQKENI. The CDR3 reads CASSPGTSGPYEQYF. The CDR3 region has the DNA TGTGCCAGCTCACCAGGGACTAGCGGTCCCTACGAGCAGTACTTC.

The chain uses TRBV12-2 and TRBJ2-1; the table assigns TRBD2, which was not confirmed against the DNA. TRBV12-2 is a pseudogene locus. The CDR3 is 15 residues long. The DNA for the CDR3 is TGTGCAAGTCGCTTAGGGGTGGGAGTCTACAATGAGCAGTTCTTC. Amino acids: CASRLGVGVYNEQFF.

J is TRBJ2-3 and V is TRBV2, with TRBD2 identical over 8 bases. This CDR3 is built from 16 residues. The ends lost 4 bases at V and 3 bases at J; junction bases unmatched: 9. Germline V gene sequence: CDR1 SNHLY, CDR2 FYNNEI. This CDR3 is CASSAQSGRGTDTQYF. CDR3 DNA: TGTGCCAGCAGTGCACAGAGCGGGAGAGGAACAGATACGCAGTATTTT.

The V gene is TRBV28, the J gene TRBJ1-5, with D perhaps TRBD1 (6 bases). The CDR3 is 15 amino acids. Per germline, CDR1 MDHEN and CDR2 SYDVKM. Trimming took 6 bases from V and 0 from J, leaving 12 bases between them. CDR3 protein: CASRDTGNSNQPQHF. Written as DNA, the CDR3 is TGTGCCAGCAGAGATACAGGGAATAGCAATCAGCCCCAGCATTTT. The variable domain in full, with the rest retrieved from reference TRBV28 and TRBJ1-5, is DVKVTQSSRYLVKRTGEKVFLECVQDMDHENMFWYRQDPGLGLRLIYFSYDVKMKEKGDIPEGYSVSREKKERFSLILESASTNQTSMYLCASRDTGNSNQPQHFGDGTRLSIL.

J is TRBJ2-7 and V is TRBV7-2, with D possibly matching TRBD1 (6 bases). Germline CDR1 SGHTA, CDR2 FQGNSA. The length of the CDR3 is 15 residues. V was shortened by 2 bases and J by 1 base, with 12 bases between the two germline ends. The CDR3: CASSLSTGNSYEQYF. The CDR3 nucleotides read TGTGCCAGCAGCTTAAGCACAGGGAATTCCTACGAGCAGTACTTC.

The chain combines TRBV7-2 with TRBJ2-3; D is perhaps TRBD2 (5 bases). From germline, CDR1 is SGHTA and CDR2 FQGNSA. Trimming removed 0 bases at V and 5 bases at J, with 12 bases between. The CDR3 runs 15 residues. CDR3 sequence (DNA): TGTGCCAGCAGCTTAGCGTCTCTAGCAAGAGATACGCAGTATTTT. It codes for CASSLASLARDTQYF.

The chain couples TRBV7-2 to TRBJ2-5; 8 nucleotides line up with TRBD1. With 2 bases clipped from V and 3 bases from J, the junction kept 8 bases outside the gene matches. The CDR3 has 16 residues. Per the germline V gene, CDR1 is SGHTA and CDR2 is FQGNSA. This CDR3 is CASSLRGTGLKETQYF. The CDR3 DNA reads TGTGCCAGCAGCTTAAGAGGGACAGGCCTTAAAGAGACCCAGTACTTC.